The rows below give T cell receptor beta chains drawn from one sample of a study of post-analysis software for immune sequencing data. MiXCR, applied by TCRdb to the PCR reads, yields one record per CDR3 protein. The table lists roughly 400,000 distinct CDR3 sequences, 35% to 45% of them singletons, with about 8% in the top ten. The specimen was blood. Receptor source: a girl aged 2-10 years with multiple sclerosis. CDR3s include the opening cysteine and the closing phenylalanine or tryptophan. Each record gives: J gene, V gene, clone size, D gene, CDR3 protein, CDR3 DNA. D genes are given only for firm matches. Not all rows give a size; the values are once, few, many and, for expanded clones, a class.

>TRBJ2-1|TRBV12-5|NA|NA
CASGLGANYNEQFF
TGTGCTAGTGGTTTGGGGGCTAACTACAATGAGCAGTTCTTC
>TRBJ1-2|TRBV9|NA|NA
CASSVLKDPNYGYTF
TGTGCCAGCAGCGTCCTGAAAGACCCTAACTATGGCTACACCTTC
>TRBJ2-7|TRBV12-3/TRBV12-4|NA|TRBD1
CASSFFGGTGGFDEQYF
TGTGCCAGCAGTTTCTTTGGGGGGACAGGTGGTTTTGACGAGCAGTACTTC
>TRBJ2-5|TRBV7-2|few|NA
CASSLGVGVVETQYF
TGTGCCAGCAGCTTAGGGGTGGGGGTTGTAGAGACCCAGTACTTC
>TRBJ1-5|TRBV7-8|few|TRBD1
CASSLSRDRGPQHF
TGTGCCAGCAGCTTATCTCGGGACAGGGGGCCCCAGCATTTT
>TRBJ2-7|TRBV29-1|few|NA
CSVGRGSLSYEQYF
TGCAGCGTTGGAAGGGGTTCCCTATCCTACGAGCAGTACTTC
>TRBJ2-5|TRBV7-2|NA|NA
CASSLFFALETQYF
TGTGCCAGCAGCTTATTCTTTGCTCTGGAGACCCAGTACTTC
>TRBJ2-4|TRBV6-4|NA|NA
CASAGETLAKNIQYF
TGTGCCAGCGCCGGGGAAACACTAGCCAAAAACATTCAGTACTTC
>TRBJ2-1|TRBV5-1|NA|NA
CASSRDSTSYNEQFF
TGCGCCAGCAGCCGGGACTCAACCTCCTACAATGAGCAGTTCTTC
>TRBJ2-3|TRBV12-3/TRBV12-4|NA|NA
CASKGPPDTQYF
TGTGCCAGCAAGGGCCCCCCAGATACGCAGTATTTT
>TRBJ1-2|TRBV28|NA|TRBD1
CASSPRDRDNYGYTF
TGTGCCAGCAGTCCCCGGGACAGGGACAACTATGGCTACACCTTC
>TRBJ2-4|TRBV5-5|few|NA
CASSSGFLAKNIQYF
TGTGCCAGCAGCTCAGGGTTTCTAGCCAAAAACATTCAGTACTTC
>TRBJ2-4|TRBV11-3|NA|TRBD1
CASSLGLGQGENIQYF
TGTGCCAGCAGCTTAGGGCTGGGACAGGGGGAAAACATTCAGTACTTC
>TRBJ1-2|TRBV27|NA|NA
CVSSTQTGGYGYTF
TGTGTCAGCAGTACCCAGACAGGAGGTTATGGCTACACCTTC
>TRBJ2-7|TRBV7-2|NA|TRBD2
CASSLASGRDYEQYF
TGTGCCAGCAGCTTAGCTAGCGGGAGGGACTACGAGCAGTACTTC
>TRBJ2-5|TRBV28|NA|TRBD2
CAAPADGTNSAIETQYF
TGTGCCGCGCCCGCTGATGGGACTAATTCCGCGATAGAGACCCAGTACTTC
>TRBJ1-1|TRBV6-5|NA|TRBD1
CASSTATGAMNTEAFF
TGTGCCAGCAGTACCGCGACAGGGGCTATGAACACTGAAGCTTTCTTT
>TRBJ2-1|TRBV21-1|NA|NA
CASSKVRRGAGEQFF
TGTGCCAGCAGCAAAGTGCGCAGGGGGGCTGGTGAGCAGTTCTTC
>TRBJ2-7|TRBV15|NA|NA
CATSRDLSEGKETRYF
TGTGCCACCAGCAGAGATCTCTCTGAGGGAAAAGAGACCCGGTACTTC
>TRBJ2-1|TRBV28|few|TRBD1
CASSYSPRDRGRDEQFF
TGTGCCAGCAGTTATTCTCCCCGGGACAGGGGGCGCGATGAGCAGTTCTTC
>TRBJ1-5|TRBV11-2|NA|NA
CASSPNLAAQPQHF
TGTGCCAGCAGCCCCAACTTGGCCGCTCAGCCCCAGCATTTT
>TRBJ1-4|TRBV14|NA|NA
CASSPGTGGGKLFF
TGTGCCAGCAGCCCCGGGACGGGAGGCGGAAAACTGTTTTTT
>TRBJ1-1|TRBV27|NA|NA
CASSWGAEAFF
TGTGCCAGCAGTTGGGGGGCTGAAGCTTTCTTT
>TRBJ2-7|TRBV6-5|few|NA
CASGVGGGTYEQYF
TGTGCCAGCGGCGTCGGCGGAGGGACCTACGAGCAGTACTTC
>TRBJ2-1|TRBV20-1|NA|NA
CSARAPLANEQFF
TGCAGTGCTAGGGCACCCCTCGCCAATGAGCAGTTCTTC
>TRBJ2-7|TRBV29-1|NA|TRBD1
CSVDNRQGRGEQYF
TGCAGCGTTGACAATCGACAGGGACGGGGCGAGCAGTACTTC